The sequence of this TCR beta chain was determined in a study of blood T cell repertoires in COVID-19. At the level of the study: Italy, Spain and the United States were the sources of the convalescent and acute COVID-19 samples. PBMCs, B-cell-depleted T cells, or T cells were the source of the cDNA or gDNA that made up the material.

Authors' data handling: Estimated nucleated cell counts came from reference gene primer amplification. The assay was immunoSEQ multiplex PCR, and TCRdb's table has in-frame clones only and misses some. V, J and clone size reflect that table, while D and trimming were determined from the DNA. This sample has some 250,000 clones, with around 87% found just once. Trimming shortened V by 3 bases and J by 0 bases, and 16 bases separated the two germline ends. CDR1 SGHDT and CDR2 YYEEEE come from the germline V gene. The CDR3 contains 17 residues. Sequenced: peripheral blood. The V gene is TRBV5-6, the J gene TRBJ2-4; D is possibly TRBD1 (5 bases). The receptor's source is a woman in her thirties who had recovered from COVID-19. The CDR3: CASSYRMTILAKNIQYF. The CDR3 DNA follows: TGTGCCAGCAGCTACAGGATGACCATTCTAGCCAAAAACATTCAGTACTTC.